This T cell receptor beta chain was sequenced during a study of blood T cell repertoires in COVID-19 (TCRdb year 2020). Context from the whole study: The collaborator samples originated in the United States, Italy and Spain and spanned the acute and convalescent phases of COVID-19. The material from the prospective study consisted of cDNA or gDNA derived from T cells, B-cell-depleted T cells, or PBMCs. The dataset comprised deeply sampled blood TCRbeta repertoires from subjects exposed to, actively infected with, or recovered from COVID-19. A freely available public database, intended as a resource for researchers studying the immune response to SARS-CoV-2, is where the repertoires were released. Samples were obtained from the ongoing ImmuneRACE study (first 160 participants) and from roughly 1,300 subjects provided by 6 global collaborators. A de-identified subject ID, COVID-19 status, age in years and sex were almost always included in the sample metadata. Where available, HLA class I and class II types were obtained from metadata supplied by the sample provider rather than from assay-based typing.

TCRbeta CDR3 regions were amplified from genomic DNA using the immunoSEQ Assay, a bias-controlled multiplex PCR. The published analysis was carried out like this. The number of nucleated cells in each sample was estimated from the amplification of reference gene primers within the assay. To quantify the absolute abundance of each unique TCRbeta CDR3 rearrangement, sequence reads were collapsed and filtered. Productive Simpson clonality was computed per sample as the square root of Simpson's diversity index over productive rearrangements. The table comes from immuneACCESS by way of TCRdb, which keeps in-frame sequences with V and J called. Part of the clones is missing from these tables; in studies checked, under half for an unresolved V gene and the rest for unknown reasons. V and J calls and clone size are as listed in that table; D and trimming were resolved from the DNA. Counted in this sample were around 110,000 clones; around 78% of them appeared once. Under 2.5% of the sample belongs to the ten largest clones.

Study-level results and caveats: Clinical and demographic metadata were provided uncurated, with the amount varying by source and participant.

Collaborating institutions collected whole blood in K2EDTA tubes following their own protocols. For TCRbeta analysis, collaborators shipped samples as frozen whole blood, isolated PBMCs, or DNA extracted from either of those sample types. On this clone itself: Its target antigen remains unknown. No much larger clonotype is one base removed from it; base qualities were not supplied.

The CDR3 goes from the cysteine to the phenylalanine over 14 residues. Just CDR3 DNA is preserved here, 42 bases in frame from base 1. Trimmed from V: 3 bases; trimmed from J: 6 bases; junction bases lacking a gene match: 6. For CDR1 and CDR2, the germline V gene (reference sequence) lists SEHNR and FQNEAQ. The rearranged segments are TRBV7-9 and TRBJ2-3; 7 junctional bases match TRBD2. Sequencing was done on a sample of peripheral blood. This clonotype was obtained from a man aged 25 to 40 with acute or convalescent COVID-19. The CDR3 reads as follows: CASSFGGWQDTQYF. In nucleotide form, the sequence is TGTGCCAGCAGCTTCGGGGGGTGGCAGGATACGCAGTATTTT.